This is a list of T cell receptor beta chains from one sample in a study of T cells in tuberculosis. The method was immunoSEQ multiplex PCR; TCRdb's version includes in-frame clones alone and lacks a portion of them. The sample has around 41,000 clones; 90% to 95% are singletons. Sample: PBMCs. The receptors here all came from a donor aged 10-30 years with latent tuberculosis or without tuberculosis infection. Some clones in this sample may be carry-over from other donors' samples. The CDR3 runs from the conserved cysteine through the conserved F or W. The D gene is left open where the match is weak. Rows give clone size only sometimes, using once, few, many, or a class for an expanded clone.

>-|TRBV4-1|once|TRBJ2-7
CASSQVRELYEQYF
TGCGCCAGCAGCCAAGTTCGGGAGCTCTACGAGCAGTACTTC
>-|TRBV15|-|TRBJ2-2
CATSGTRRVDTGELFF
TGTGCCACCAGCGGTACTCGGAGGGTGGACACCGGGGAGCTGTTTTTT
>-|TRBV5-6|once|TRBJ2-3
CASSLGLSTDTQYF
TGTGCCAGCAGCCTAGGACTTAGCACAGATACGCAGTATTTT
>-|TRBV10-2|-|TRBJ1-2
CASSEIFNSVGINYGYTF
TGCGCCAGCAGTGAGATATTTAATTCGGTCGGGATTAACTATGGCTACACCTTC
>TRBD2|TRBV28|-|TRBJ2-7
CASSLTSEIYEQYF
TGTGCCAGCAGCCTGACTAGCGAGATCTACGAGCAGTACTTC
>TRBD1|TRBV7-2|-|TRBJ2-3
CASSLGGGQGADTQYF
TGTGCCAGCAGCTTAGGTGGGGGACAGGGGGCAGATACGCAGTATTTT
>TRBD1|TRBV28|once|TRBJ1-3
CASRPDRDLSGNTIYF
TGTGCCAGCAGGCCCGACAGGGATCTCTCTGGAAACACCATATATTTT
>-|TRBV9|-|TRBJ1-2
CASSVAGRGLSEGYTF
TGTGCCAGCAGCGTAGCCGGGAGGGGATTATCAGAAGGCTACACCTTC
>TRBD2|TRBV15|-|TRBJ2-3
CATSNLREGTDTQYF
TGTGCCACCAGTAATTTAAGGGAGGGTACAGATACGCAGTATTTT
>TRBD2|TRBV2|-|TRBJ2-3
CASNSGSRADTQYF
TGTGCCAGTAATAGCGGGAGTCGCGCAGATACGCAGTATTTT
>TRBD1|TRBV6-1|-|TRBJ1-1
CASSVTGRDTEAFF
TGTGCCAGCAGTGTGACAGGGAGAGACACTGAAGCTTTCTTT
>TRBD2|TRBV25-1|-|TRBJ2-1
CASSAGTSGRAPYNEQFF
TGTGCCAGCAGTGCCGGGACTAGCGGGAGGGCCCCCTACAATGAGCAGTTCTTC
>TRBD1|TRBV27|-|TRBJ2-7
CASSIRGPPSYEQYF
TGTGCCAGCAGTATAAGGGGGCCCCCCTCCTACGAGCAGTACTTC
>-|TRBV6-5|-|TRBJ1-2
CASSSKAGPNYGYTF
TGTGCCAGCAGTTCGAAGGCGGGACCTAACTATGGCTACACCTTC
>-|TRBV6-5|-|TRBJ2-3
CASSSGGETDTQYF
TGTGCCAGCAGCTCGGGGGGCGAGACAGATACGCAGTATTTT
>-|TRBV14|-|TRBJ1-1
CASSQRTVITEAFF
TGTGCCAGCAGCCAGAGGACAGTTATAACTGAAGCTTTCTTT
>-|TRBV5-1|-|TRBJ2-1
CASTHPAGYNEQFF
TGCGCCAGCACCCATCCAGCAGGCTACAATGAGCAGTTCTTC
>TRBD1|TRBV6-5|-|TRBJ2-5
CASSRGQGKTQYF
TGTGCCAGCAGCCGGGGACAGGGGAAGACCCAGTACTTC
>-|TRBV28|-|TRBJ1-3
CASSFPTLSGNTIYF
TGTGCCAGCAGTTTTCCTACTTTGTCTGGAAACACCATATATTTT
>-|TRBV28|-|TRBJ1-1
CASSLGSGEVGNTEAFF
TGTGCCAGCAGTTTAGGGTCGGGGGAGGTAGGGAACACTGAAGCTTTCTTT
>-|TRBV7-4|-|TRBJ2-2
CASSPTRLVTGELFF
TGTGCCAGCAGCCCGACTAGGCTGGTCACCGGGGAGCTGTTTTTT
>-|TRBV4-2|-|TRBJ2-7
CASSPGTYPREQYF
TGTGCCAGCAGTCCCGGGACATACCCTAGGGAGCAGTACTTC
>-|TRBV7-6|-|TRBJ2-5
CASSLRRTAETQYF
TGTGCCAGCAGCTTAAGGCGGACAGCTGAGACCCAGTACTTC
>-|TRBV4-1|-|TRBJ2-1
CASSQDNLGENEQFF
TGCGCCAGCAGCCAAGATAACCTGGGAGAGAATGAGCAGTTCTTC
>TRBD1|TRBV4-3|-|TRBJ2-5
CASSQHRDSQETQYF
TGCGCCAGCAGCCAACACCGGGACAGCCAAGAGACCCAGTACTTC
>TRBD2|TRBV6-5|once|TRBJ2-7
CASTLSGGSGEQYF
TGTGCCAGCACACTCTCGGGCGGGAGCGGGGAGCAGTACTTC
>-|TRBV7-6|-|TRBJ1-1
CASSQRSSREAFF
TGTGCCAGCAGCCAGAGGTCGAGCCGAGAAGCTTTCTTT
>-|TRBV14|-|TRBJ1-3
CASSRGAGNTIYF
TGTGCCAGCAGCCGGGGGGCTGGAAACACCATATATTTT
>-|TRBV21-1|-|TRBJ1-2
CASSKAGRTGEQVVPSNYGYTF
TGTGCCAGCAGCAAAGCGGGAAGGACAGGGGAACAGGTCGTTCCCTCTAACTATGGCTACACCTTC
>-|TRBV4-2|-|TRBJ2-5
CASSQGQSMETQYF
TGTGCCAGCAGCCAAGGACAGTCGATGGAGACCCAGTACTTC
>TRBD1|TRBV7-2|few|TRBJ1-2
CASSEDRDYGYTF
TGTGCCAGCAGCGAGGACAGGGACTATGGCTACACCTTC
>TRBD1|TRBV5-1|-|TRBJ1-1
CASSLAQGLPRTEAFF
TGCGCCAGCAGCTTGGCACAGGGGCTCCCTCGGACTGAAGCTTTCTTT
>TRBD1|TRBV2|-|TRBJ2-2
CASGQGIAGELFF
TGTGCCAGCGGACAGGGCATTGCCGGGGAGCTGTTTTTT
>-|TRBV18|-|TRBJ2-7
CASSPRDSSYEQYF
TGTGCCAGCTCACCGCGGGACAGCTCCTACGAGCAGTACTTC
>-|TRBV19|-|TRBJ1-1
CASSIVTEAFF
TGTGCCAGTAGTATCGTGACTGAAGCTTTCTTT
>-|TRBV10-3|-|TRBJ2-3
CAISHTGPHTDTQYF
TGTGCCATCAGTCACACAGGGCCCCACACAGATACGCAGTATTTT
>-|TRBV6-5|once|TRBJ2-1
CASSYASQNEQFF
TGTGCCAGCAGTTACGCCTCCCAGAATGAGCAGTTCTTC
>TRBD2|TRBV19|-|TRBJ2-3
CATGTSGIADTQYF
TGTGCCACCGGGACTAGCGGGATTGCAGATACGCAGTATTTT
>-|TRBV28|-|TRBJ2-2
CASSFDGARTGELFF
TGTGCCAGCAGTTTCGATGGGGCTAGGACCGGGGAGCTGTTTTTT
>TRBD1|TRBV28|-|TRBJ2-7
CASSLLTGHHEQYF
TGTGCCAGCAGCCTACTGACAGGGCACCACGAGCAGTACTTC
>-|TRBV28|-|TRBJ2-7
CASSFTDQYSSYEQYF
TGTGCCAGCAGTTTTACGGATCAGTACAGCTCCTACGAGCAGTACTTC
>-|TRBV27|once|TRBJ1-4
CASSSGGRNEKLFF
TGTGCCAGCAGTTCCGGAGGGAGGAATGAAAAACTGTTTTTT
>-|TRBV2|-|TRBJ1-5
CASSKRDTGQPQHF
TGTGCCAGCAGCAAGAGGGATACGGGACAGCCCCAGCATTTT
>TRBD1|TRBV7-9|-|TRBJ1-5
CASSPDRGDQPQHF
TGTGCCAGCAGCCCCGACAGGGGAGATCAGCCCCAGCATTTT
>-|TRBV15|-|TRBJ1-4
CATSGNRVSGEKLFF
TGTGCCACCAGCGGGAACAGGGTTTCGGGGGAAAAACTGTTTTTT
>-|TRBV2|-|TRBJ1-1
CASRPTWGRGTEAFF
TGTGCCAGCAGACCTACTTGGGGAAGGGGGACTGAAGCTTTCTTT
>-|TRBV9|-|TRBJ1-4
CASSVGTAEGNEKLFF
TGTGCCAGCAGCGTAGGGACAGCTGAGGGTAATGAAAAACTGTTTTTT
>-|TRBV4-3|-|TRBJ1-2
CASSPRVLAGEPYGYTF
TGCGCCAGCAGCCCCCGGGTCTTGGCAGGGGAACCCTATGGCTACACCTTC